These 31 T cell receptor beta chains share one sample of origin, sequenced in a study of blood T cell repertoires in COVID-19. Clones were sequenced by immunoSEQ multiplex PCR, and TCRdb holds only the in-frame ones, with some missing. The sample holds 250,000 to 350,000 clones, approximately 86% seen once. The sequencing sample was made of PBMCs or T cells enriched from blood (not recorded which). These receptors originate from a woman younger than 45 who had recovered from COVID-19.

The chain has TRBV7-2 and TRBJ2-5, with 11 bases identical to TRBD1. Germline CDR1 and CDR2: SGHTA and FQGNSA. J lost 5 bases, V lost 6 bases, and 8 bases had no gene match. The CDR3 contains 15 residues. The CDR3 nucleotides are TGTGCCAGCAGGGCGGGACAGGGGGTCGTGGAGACCCAGTACTTC. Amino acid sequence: CASRAGQGVVETQYF.

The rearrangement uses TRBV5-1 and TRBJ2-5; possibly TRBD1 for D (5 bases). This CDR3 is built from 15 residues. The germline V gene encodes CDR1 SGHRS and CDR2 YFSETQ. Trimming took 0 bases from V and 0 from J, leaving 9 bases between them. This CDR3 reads CASSLEGRYQETQYF. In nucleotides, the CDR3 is TGCGCCAGCAGCTTGGAGGGGCGGTACCAAGAGACCCAGTACTTC.

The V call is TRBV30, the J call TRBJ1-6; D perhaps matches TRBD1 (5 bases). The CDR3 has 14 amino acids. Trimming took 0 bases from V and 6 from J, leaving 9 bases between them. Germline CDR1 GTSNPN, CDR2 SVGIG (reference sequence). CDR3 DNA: TGTGCCTGGAGTGTACAAAGGGGTAATTCACCCCTCCACTTT. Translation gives CAWSVQRGNSPLHF.

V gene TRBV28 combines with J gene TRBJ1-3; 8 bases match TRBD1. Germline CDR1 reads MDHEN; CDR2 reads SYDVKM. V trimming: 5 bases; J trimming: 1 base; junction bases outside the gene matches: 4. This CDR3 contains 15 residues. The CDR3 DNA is TGTGCCAGCAGTCCCGACAGGGGATCTGGAAACACCATATATTTT. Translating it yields CASSPDRGSGNTIYF.

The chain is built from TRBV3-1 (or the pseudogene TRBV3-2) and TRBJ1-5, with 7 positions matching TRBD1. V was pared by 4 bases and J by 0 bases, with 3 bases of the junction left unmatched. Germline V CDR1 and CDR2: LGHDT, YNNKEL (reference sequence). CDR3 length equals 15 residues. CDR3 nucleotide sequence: TGTGCCAGCAGCCTTGGGACAGATAGCAATCAGCCCCAGCATTTT. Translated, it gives CASSLGTDSNQPQHF.

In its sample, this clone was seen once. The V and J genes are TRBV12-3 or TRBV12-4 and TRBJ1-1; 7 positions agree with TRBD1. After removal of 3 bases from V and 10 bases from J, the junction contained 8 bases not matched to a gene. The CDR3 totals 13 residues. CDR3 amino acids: CASSLIEGQRAFF. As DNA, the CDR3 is TGTGCCAGCAGTTTGATCGAGGGACAGAGAGCTTTCTTT.

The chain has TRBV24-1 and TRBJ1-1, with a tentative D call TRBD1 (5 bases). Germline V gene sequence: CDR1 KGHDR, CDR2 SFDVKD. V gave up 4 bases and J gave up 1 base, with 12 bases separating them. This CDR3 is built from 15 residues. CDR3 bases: TGTGCCACCAGTGAGGCAGGGCCGGGGAACACTGAAGCTTTCTTT. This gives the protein CATSEAGPGNTEAFF.

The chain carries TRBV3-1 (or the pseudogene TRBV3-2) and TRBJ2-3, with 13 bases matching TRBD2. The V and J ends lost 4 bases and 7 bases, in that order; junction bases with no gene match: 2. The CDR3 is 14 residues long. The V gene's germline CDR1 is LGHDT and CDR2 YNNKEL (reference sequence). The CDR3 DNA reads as TGTGCCAGCAGCCCGGGACTAGCGGGGTATACGCAGTATTTT. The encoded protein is CASSPGLAGYTQYF.

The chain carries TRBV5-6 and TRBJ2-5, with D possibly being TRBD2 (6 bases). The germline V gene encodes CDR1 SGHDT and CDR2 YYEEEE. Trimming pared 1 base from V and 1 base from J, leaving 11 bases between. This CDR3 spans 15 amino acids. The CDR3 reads CASSLLTGVQETQYF. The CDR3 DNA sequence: TGTGCCAGCAGCTTGTTGACGGGGGTCCAAGAGACCCAGTACTTC.

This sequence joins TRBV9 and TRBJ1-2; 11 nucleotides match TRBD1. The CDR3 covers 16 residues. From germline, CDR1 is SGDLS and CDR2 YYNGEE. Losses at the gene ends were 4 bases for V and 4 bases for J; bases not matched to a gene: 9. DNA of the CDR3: TGTGCCAGCAGCAGAATAGGACAGGGGGCCTCCTATGGCTACACCTTC. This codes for CASSRIGQGASYGYTF.

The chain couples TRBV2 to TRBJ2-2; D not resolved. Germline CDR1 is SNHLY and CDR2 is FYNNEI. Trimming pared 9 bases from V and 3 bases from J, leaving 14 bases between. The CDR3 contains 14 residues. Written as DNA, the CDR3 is TGTGCCAGTTCGGTGTTTGAGGACACCGGGGAGCTGTTTTTT. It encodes CASSVFEDTGELFF.

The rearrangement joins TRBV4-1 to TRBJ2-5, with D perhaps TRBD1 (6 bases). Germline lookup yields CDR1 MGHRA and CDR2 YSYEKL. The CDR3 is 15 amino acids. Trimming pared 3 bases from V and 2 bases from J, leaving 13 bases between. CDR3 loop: CASSQRTGFQETQYF. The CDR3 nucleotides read TGCGCCAGCAGCCAGCGAACAGGGTTTCAAGAGACCCAGTACTTC.

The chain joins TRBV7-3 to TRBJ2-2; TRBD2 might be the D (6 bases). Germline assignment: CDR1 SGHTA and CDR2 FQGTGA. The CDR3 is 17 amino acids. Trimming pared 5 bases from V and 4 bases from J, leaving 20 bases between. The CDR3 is CASSLSPTRPGTGELFF. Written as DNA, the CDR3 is TGTGCCAGCAGCCTAAGCCCGACTAGGCCGGGCACCGGGGAGCTGTTTTTT. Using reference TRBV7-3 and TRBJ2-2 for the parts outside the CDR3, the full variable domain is GAGVSQTPSNKVTEKGKYVELRCDPISGHTALYWYRQSLGQGPEFLIYFQGTGAADDSGLPNDRFFAVRPEGSVSTLKIQRTERGDSAVYLCASSLSPTRPGTGELFFGEGSRLTVL.

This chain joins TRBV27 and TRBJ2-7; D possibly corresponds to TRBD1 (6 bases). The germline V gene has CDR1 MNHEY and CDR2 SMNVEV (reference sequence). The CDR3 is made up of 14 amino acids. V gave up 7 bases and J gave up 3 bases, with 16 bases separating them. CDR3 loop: CASTQRIGGYEQYF. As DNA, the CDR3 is TGTGCCAGCACCCAAAGGATAGGGGGCTACGAGCAGTACTTC.

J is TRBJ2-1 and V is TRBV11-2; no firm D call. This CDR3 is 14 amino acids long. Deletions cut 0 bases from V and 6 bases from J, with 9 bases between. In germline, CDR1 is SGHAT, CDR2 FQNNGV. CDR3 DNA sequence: TGTGCCAGCAGCTTAGAAAGCCCTGCCAATGAGCAGTTCTTC. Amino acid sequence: CASSLESPANEQFF.

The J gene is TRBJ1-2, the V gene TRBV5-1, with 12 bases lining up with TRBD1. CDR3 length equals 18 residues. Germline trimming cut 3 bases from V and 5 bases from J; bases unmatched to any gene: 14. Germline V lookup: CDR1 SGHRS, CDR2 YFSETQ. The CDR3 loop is CASSSPLGQGASNYGYTF. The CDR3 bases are TGCGCCAGCAGCTCCCCCCTGGGACAGGGGGCCTCCAATTATGGCTACACCTTC.

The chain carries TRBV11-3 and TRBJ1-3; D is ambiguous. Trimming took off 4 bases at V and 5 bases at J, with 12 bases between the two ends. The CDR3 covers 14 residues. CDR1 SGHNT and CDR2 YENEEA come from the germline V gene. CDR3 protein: CASSSRTGRNTIYF. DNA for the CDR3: TGTGCCAGCAGCTCCCGGACGGGAAGAAACACCATATATTTT. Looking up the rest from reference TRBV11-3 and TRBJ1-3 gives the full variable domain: EAGVVQSPRYKIIEKKQPVAFWCNPISGHNTLYWYLQNLGQGPELLIRYENEEAVDDSQLPKDRFSAERLKGVDSTLKIQPAELGDSAVYLCASSSRTGRNTIYFGEGSWLTVV.

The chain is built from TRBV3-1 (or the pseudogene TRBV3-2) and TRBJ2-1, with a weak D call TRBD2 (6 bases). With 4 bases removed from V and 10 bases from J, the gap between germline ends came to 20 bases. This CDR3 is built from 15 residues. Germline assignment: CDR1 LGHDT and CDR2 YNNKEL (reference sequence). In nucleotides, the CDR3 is TGTGCCAGCAGCCCGCAGCCGGGGGAGACACGGGAGCAGTTCTTC. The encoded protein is CASSPQPGETREQFF.

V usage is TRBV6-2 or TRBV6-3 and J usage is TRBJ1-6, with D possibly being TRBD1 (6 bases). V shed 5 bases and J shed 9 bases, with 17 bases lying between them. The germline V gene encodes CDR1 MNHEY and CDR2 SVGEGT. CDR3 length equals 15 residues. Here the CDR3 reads CASSNPTVGGSPLHF. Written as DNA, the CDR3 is TGTGCCAGCAGTAACCCGACAGTAGGGGGTTCACCCCTCCACTTT.

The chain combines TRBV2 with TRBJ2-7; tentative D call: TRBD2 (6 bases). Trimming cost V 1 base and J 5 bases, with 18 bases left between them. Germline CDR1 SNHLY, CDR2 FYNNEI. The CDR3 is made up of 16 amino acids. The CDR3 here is CASSEGLRGITHEQYF. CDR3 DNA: TGTGCCAGCAGTGAAGGGTTGCGCGGGATCACCCACGAGCAGTACTTC.

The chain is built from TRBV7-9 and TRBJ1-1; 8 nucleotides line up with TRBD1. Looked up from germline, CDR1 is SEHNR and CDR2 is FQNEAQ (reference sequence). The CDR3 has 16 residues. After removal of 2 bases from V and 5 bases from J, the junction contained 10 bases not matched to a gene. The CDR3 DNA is TGTGCCAGCAGCTTACAATCCCGACAGGGGTTTACTGAAGCTTTCTTT. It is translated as CASSLQSRQGFTEAFF. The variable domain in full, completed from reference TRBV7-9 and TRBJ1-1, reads DTGVSQNPRHKITKRGQNVTFRCDPISEHNRLYWYRQTLGQGPEFLTYFQNEAQLEKSRLLSDRFSAERPKGSFSTLEIQRTEQGDSAMYLCASSLQSRQGFTEAFFGQGTRLTVV.

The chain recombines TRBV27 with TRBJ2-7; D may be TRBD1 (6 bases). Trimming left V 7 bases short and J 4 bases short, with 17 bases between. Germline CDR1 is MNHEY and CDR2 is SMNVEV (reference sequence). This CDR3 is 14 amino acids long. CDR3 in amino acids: CASKGDRLAYEQYF. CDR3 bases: TGTGCCAGCAAGGGCGACAGGCTTGCGTACGAGCAGTACTTC.

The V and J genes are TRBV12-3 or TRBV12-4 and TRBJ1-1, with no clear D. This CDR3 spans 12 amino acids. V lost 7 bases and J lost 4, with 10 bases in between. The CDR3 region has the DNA TGTGCCAGCACCCAATGGAGCACTGAAGCTTTCTTT. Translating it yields CASTQWSTEAFF.

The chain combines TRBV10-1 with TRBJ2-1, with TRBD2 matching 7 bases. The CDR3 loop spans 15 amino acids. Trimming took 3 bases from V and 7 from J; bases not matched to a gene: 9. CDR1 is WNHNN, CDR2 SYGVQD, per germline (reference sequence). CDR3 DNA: TGCGCCAGCAGTGATGCGGGAGAAGTTTTGAATGAGCAGTTCTTC. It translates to CASSDAGEVLNEQFF.

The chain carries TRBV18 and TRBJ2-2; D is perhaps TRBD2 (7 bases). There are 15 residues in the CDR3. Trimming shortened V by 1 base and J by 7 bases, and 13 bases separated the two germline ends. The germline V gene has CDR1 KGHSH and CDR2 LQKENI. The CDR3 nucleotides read TGTGCCAGCTCACCACAGGGGGGGACCGGCGGGGAGCTGTTTTTT. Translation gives CASSPQGGTGGELFF.

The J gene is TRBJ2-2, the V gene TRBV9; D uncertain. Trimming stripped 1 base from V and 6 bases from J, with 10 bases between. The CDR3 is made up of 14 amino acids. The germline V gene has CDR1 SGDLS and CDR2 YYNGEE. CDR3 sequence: CASSVSPLSGELFF. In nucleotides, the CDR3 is TGTGCCAGCAGCGTAAGCCCGCTATCCGGGGAGCTGTTTTTT.

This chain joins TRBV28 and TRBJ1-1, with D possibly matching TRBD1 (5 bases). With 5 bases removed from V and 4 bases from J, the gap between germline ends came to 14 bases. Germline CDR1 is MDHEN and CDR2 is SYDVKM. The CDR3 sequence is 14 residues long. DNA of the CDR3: TGTGCCAGCAGTCGGGGAGGGGCGGGCACTGAAGCTTTCTTT. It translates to CASSRGGAGTEAFF.

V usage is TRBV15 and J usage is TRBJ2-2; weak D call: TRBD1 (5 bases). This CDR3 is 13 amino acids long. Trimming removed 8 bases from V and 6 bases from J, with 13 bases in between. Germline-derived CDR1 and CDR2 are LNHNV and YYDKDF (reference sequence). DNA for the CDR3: TGTGCCACCGGGCTCGCCAGGGCCGGGGAGCTGTTTTTT. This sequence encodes CATGLARAGELFF.

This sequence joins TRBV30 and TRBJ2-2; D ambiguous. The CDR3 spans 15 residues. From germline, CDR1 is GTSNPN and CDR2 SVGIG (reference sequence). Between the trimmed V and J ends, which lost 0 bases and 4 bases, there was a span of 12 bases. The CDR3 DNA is TGTGCCTGGAGTGTACGGTTATTTCGCACCGGGGAGCTGTTTTTT. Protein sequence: CAWSVRLFRTGELFF.

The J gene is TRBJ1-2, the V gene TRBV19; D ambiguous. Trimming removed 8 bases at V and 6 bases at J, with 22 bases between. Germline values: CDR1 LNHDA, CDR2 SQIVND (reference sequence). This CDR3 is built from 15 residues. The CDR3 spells CASGTGGPIPNGYTF. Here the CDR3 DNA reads TGTGCCAGTGGAACGGGAGGGCCTATTCCAAATGGCTACACCTTC.

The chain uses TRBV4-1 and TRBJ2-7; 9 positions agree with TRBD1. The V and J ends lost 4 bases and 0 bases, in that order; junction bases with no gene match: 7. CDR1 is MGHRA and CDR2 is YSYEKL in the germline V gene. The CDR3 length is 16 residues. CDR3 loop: CASSLRTGAPSYEQYF. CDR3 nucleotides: TGCGCCAGCAGCCTTCGGACAGGGGCCCCCTCCTACGAGCAGTACTTC.